This passage covers 31 T cell receptor beta chains from one sample sequenced in a study of blood T cell repertoires in COVID-19 (dated by TCRdb to 2020 to 2022). The library relied on the immunoSEQ multiplex PCR assay. Here the immuneACCESS table is served through TCRdb, limited to in-frame sequences with V and J called. Missing clones are a known gap in these copies; in checked studies unresolved V genes cover under half, and the rest lacks a known reason. The sample profile shows about 32,000 clones; roughly 87% of them were found once. The ten largest clones take up approximately 1% of the sample. The sample taken for sequencing was peripheral blood. Receptors originate from a man between 70 and 80 years old with active or convalescent COVID-19.

The CDR3 DNA reads as TGTGCCAGCAGCTACTTTAGGCCGACAGACCACTATGGCTACACCTTC. Its protein is CASSYFRPTDHYGYTF. The chain uses TRBV7-9 and TRBJ1-2, with a possible D match to TRBD1 (5 bases). Trimming stripped 4 bases from V and 3 bases from J, with 18 bases between. Germline-derived CDR1 and CDR2 are SEHNR and FQNEAQ (reference sequence). The CDR3 is 16 residues long.

CDR3 residues: CASSGQGLGNTIYF. Here the CDR3 DNA reads TGTGCCAGCAGCGGACAGGGACTTGGAAACACCATATATTTT. The chain has TRBV2 and TRBJ1-3; 8 nucleotides agree with TRBD1. The germline gives CDR1 SNHLY, CDR2 FYNNEI. V dropped 6 bases and J dropped 3; count of bases not matched to a gene: 4. The CDR3 runs 14 residues.

J is TRBJ2-1 and V is TRBV5-4; 8 bases fit TRBD2. Germline V gene sequence: CDR1 SGHNT, CDR2 YYREEE (reference sequence). This CDR3 has 13 residues. Germline trimming cut 3 bases from V and 10 bases from J; bases unmatched to any gene: 6. The DNA of the CDR3 is TGTGCCAGCAGCTACCTTTCTAGCGGGGAGCAGTTCTTC. It codes for CASSYLSSGEQFF.

The V call is TRBV5-4, the J call TRBJ2-1; 13 nucleotides line up with TRBD2. The V segment lost 7 bases and the J segment 6 bases; nucleotides outside the gene matches: 4. This CDR3 is built from 14 residues. Germline CDR1 and CDR2: SGHNT and YYREEE (reference sequence). The CDR3 coding sequence is TGTGCCAGCGCCGGGACTAGCGGGGTCAATGAGCAGTTCTTC. Translation: CASAGTSGVNEQFF. Looking up the rest from reference TRBV5-4 and TRBJ2-1 gives the full variable domain: ETGVTQSPTHLIKTRGQQVTLRCSSQSGHNTVSWYQQALGQGPQFIFQYYREEENGRGNFPPRFSGLQFPNYSSELNVNALELDDSALYLCASAGTSGVNEQFFGPGTRLTVL.

CDR3 DNA: TGTGCCAGCACCTTTCTAGCGGGGCGCGGCACAGATACGCAGTATTTT. Its translation: CASTFLAGRGTDTQYF. This chain joins TRBV11-2 and TRBJ2-3, with TRBD2 matching 9 bases. Per the germline V gene, CDR1 is SGHAT and CDR2 is FQNNGV. V was pared by 7 bases and J by 1 base, with 9 bases of the junction left unmatched. The CDR3 extends over 16 amino acids.

The V gene is TRBV2, the J gene TRBJ2-5; the match to TRBD1 covers 7 bases. Germline trimming cut 4 bases from V and 0 bases from J; bases unmatched to any gene: 5. The V gene's germline CDR1 is SNHLY and CDR2 FYNNEI. The CDR3 is 15 residues long. This CDR3 is CASSVTGTYQETQYF. The CDR3 DNA reads TGTGCCAGCAGTGTGACAGGGACGTACCAAGAGACCCAGTACTTC.

Here the CDR3 reads CASSTSIPFF. Here the CDR3 DNA reads TGTGCCAGTAGTACTTCTATACCTTTCTTT. The V gene is TRBV19, the J gene TRBJ1-1; D gene unclear. This CDR3 has 10 residues. V dropped 4 bases and J dropped 12 bases, with 9 bases sitting between them. Germline CDR1 reads LNHDA; CDR2 reads SQIVND (reference sequence).

The gene calls are TRBV7-6 and TRBJ1-2; a weak D match, TRBD1 (6 bases). Germline CDR1 SGHVS, CDR2 FNYEAQ. Deletions cut 5 bases from V and 6 bases from J, with 13 bases between. The CDR3 loop spans 13 amino acids. The CDR3 nucleotides read TGTGCCAGCAGCCCCGGGAGGGGGAATGGCTACACCTTC. As protein: CASSPGRGNGYTF.

A word on this clone: Its ends do not fully match the called genes, so a read error is possible. The V gene is TRBV5-1, the J gene TRBJ1-4; perhaps TRBD1 as D (5 bases). This CDR3 is 14 amino acids long. Germline values: CDR1 SGHRS, CDR2 YFSETQ. CDR3 DNA: TGCGCCAGCACCTTGGACACCACTAATGAAAAACTGTTTTTT. Protein: CASTLDTTNEKLFF.

The chain combines TRBV6-5 with TRBJ1-1; 8 nucleotides align to TRBD1. After removal of 4 bases from V and 12 bases from J, the junction contained 10 bases not matched to a gene. The CDR3 length is 13 residues. Germline-derived CDR1 and CDR2 are MNHEY and SVGAGI. CDR3 sequence: CASSFAGGVETFF. In DNA, the CDR3 is TGTGCCAGCAGTTTCGCAGGGGGCGTCGAGACTTTCTTT.

The V gene is TRBV5-6, the J gene TRBJ2-3, with TRBD2 matching 9 bases. V trimming: 4 bases; J trimming: 3 bases; junction bases outside the gene matches: 6. Germline lookup yields CDR1 SGHDT and CDR2 YYEEEE. The CDR3 extends over 15 amino acids. The CDR3 DNA follows: TGTGCCAGCAGCGGGGACAGCGGGGGGACAGATACGCAGTATTTT. Translating gives CASSGDSGGTDTQYF.

There are a few counts of this clone. This chain joins TRBV12-3 or TRBV12-4 and TRBJ2-7; 7 bases line up with TRBD2. The CDR3 is 13 residues long. V shed 6 bases and J 3 bases; nucleotides not matched to a gene: 5. CDR3 protein: CASRASGYYEQYF. For the CDR3, the DNA is TGTGCCAGCAGGGCTAGCGGATACTACGAGCAGTACTTC.

The rearrangement uses TRBV19 and TRBJ1-5; D ambiguous. Germline CDR1 and CDR2: LNHDA and SQIVND (reference sequence). The V end lost 5 bases, the J end lost 5 bases, and 13 bases lay between the germline ends. This CDR3 has 14 amino acids. The CDR3 DNA is TGTGCCAGTAGTGGGGTAGGAGGCGATCAGCCCCAGCATTTT. This encodes CASSGVGGDQPQHF.

The chain recombines TRBV5-1 with TRBJ2-1, with D hard to call. The CDR3 is 14 residues long. The V and J ends lost 1 base and 6 bases respectively, with 11 bases between them. CDR1 is SGHRS, CDR2 YFSETQ, per germline. CDR3: CASSLNVGSNEQFF. The CDR3, as DNA: TGCGCCAGCAGCTTGAATGTGGGCTCCAATGAGCAGTTCTTC.

This chain connects TRBV6-5 to TRBJ2-7, with D perhaps TRBD2 (5 bases). The V gene's germline CDR1 is MNHEY and CDR2 SVGAGI. V gave up 2 bases and J gave up 5 bases, with 19 bases separating them. The CDR3 loop spans 16 amino acids. CDR3 loop: CASSYVLRPGLDEQYF. The DNA of the CDR3 is TGTGCCAGCAGTTACGTACTTCGGCCAGGACTGGACGAGCAGTACTTC.

The rearrangement joins TRBV10-1 to TRBJ2-5; D is unclear. In germline, CDR1 is WNHNN, CDR2 SYGVQD (reference sequence). V was cut by 0 bases and J by 5 bases, with 4 bases left in between. The CDR3 consists of 12 residues. CDR3 in DNA: TGCGCCAGCAGTGAGTCCCGGGAGACCCAGTACTTC. Its translation: CASSESRETQYF.

The V and J genes are TRBV5-1 and TRBJ1-1; 8 nucleotides line up with TRBD1. The CDR3 has 13 residues. V dropped 5 bases and J dropped 4; count of bases not matched to a gene: 4. CDR1 is SGHRS, CDR2 YFSETQ, per germline. The CDR3 loop is CASRLDRGTEAFF. The CDR3 nucleotides are TGCGCCAGCAGGTTAGACAGGGGCACTGAAGCTTTCTTT.

The chain is built from TRBV27 and TRBJ2-4; TRBD1 matches at 9 bases. Looked up from germline, CDR1 is MNHEY and CDR2 is SMNVEV (reference sequence). V lost 0 bases to trimming and J lost 0 bases; unmatched junction nucleotides: 9. This CDR3 spans 19 amino acids. The CDR3 sequence is CASSLSGQGFDLAKNIQYF. The CDR3, as DNA: TGTGCCAGCAGTTTATCCGGACAGGGGTTTGATCTAGCCAAAAACATTCAGTACTTC.

V usage is TRBV9 and J usage is TRBJ2-7; 10 bases align to TRBD1. After removal of 3 bases from V and 5 bases from J, the junction contained 8 bases not matched to a gene. Germline V CDR1 and CDR2: SGDLS, YYNGEE. This CDR3 has 15 amino acids. CDR3 loop: CASSETGTGVHEQYF. The CDR3 nucleotides are TGTGCCAGCAGCGAGACCGGGACAGGGGTCCACGAGCAGTACTTC. The full variable domain, its missing parts supplied by reference TRBV9 and TRBJ2-7, is DSGVTQTPKHLITATGQRVTLRCSPRSGDLSVYWYQQSLDQGLQFLIQYYNGEERAKGNILERFSAQQFPDLHSELNLSSLELGDSALYFCASSETGTGVHEQYFGPGTRLTVT.

The CDR3 protein is CASSGSGSEQFF. CDR3 coding DNA: TGTGCCAGCAGCGGGAGCGGGAGCGAGCAGTTCTTC. The chain recombines TRBV9 with TRBJ2-1; 8 nucleotides align to TRBD2. CDR3 size: 12 residues. CDR1 and CDR2 (germline): SGDLS, YYNGEE. V lost 3 bases and J lost 10; bases outside the gene matches: 3.

This clone appeared a single time. This sequence joins TRBV18 and TRBJ2-7, with D uncertain. CDR1 and CDR2 (germline): KGHSH, LQKENI. Between the trimmed V and J ends, which lost 3 bases and 6 bases, there was a span of 18 bases. This CDR3 contains 15 residues. DNA for the CDR3: TGTGCCAGCTCACCGATTATAACAGAGTTTTTCGAGCAGTACTTC. As protein: CASSPIITEFFEQYF.

This clone was counted once. V is TRBV5-5 and J is TRBJ2-4; possible D gene TRBD1, 5 bases. This CDR3 comprises 15 residues. Germline V gives CDR1 SGHKS, CDR2 YYEKEE (reference sequence). V shed 4 bases and J shed 5 bases, with 16 bases lying between them. The chain's CDR3 is CASSRNQGSENIQYF. The CDR3 nucleotides are TGTGCCAGCAGCCGAAACCAGGGATCGGAAAACATTCAGTACTTC.

The chain is built from TRBV4-1 and TRBJ2-7; 8 nucleotides align to TRBD1. CDR3 size: 16 residues. J was trimmed by 5 bases and V by 6 bases; bases with no gene match: 15. Germline V gives CDR1 MGHRA, CDR2 YSYEKL. CDR3 coding DNA: TGCGCCAGCAGGCCCCAGGGGGACAGGTCGAGGCACGAGCAGTACTTC. Its translation is CASRPQGDRSRHEQYF.

The genes are TRBV5-1 and TRBJ1-1, with 7 nucleotides matching TRBD1. Germline assignment: CDR1 SGHRS and CDR2 YFSETQ. J was trimmed by 3 bases and V by 0 bases; bases with no gene match: 8. The CDR3 length is 16 residues. CDR3 in amino acids: CASSLETGRTYTEAFF. CDR3 coding DNA: TGCGCCAGCAGCTTGGAGACAGGGAGAACTTACACTGAAGCTTTCTTT.

The chain joins TRBV9 to TRBJ2-1, with 13 bases fitting TRBD2. Germline V gives CDR1 SGDLS, CDR2 YYNGEE. J lost 4 bases, V lost 1 base, and 5 bases had no gene match. The CDR3 covers 17 residues. CDR3 region: CASSVTSGRAGYNEQFF. DNA for the CDR3: TGTGCCAGCAGCGTAACTAGCGGGAGGGCGGGGTACAATGAGCAGTTCTTC.

Only one count was recorded for this clone. The genes are TRBV10-3 and TRBJ1-2; tentative D call: TRBD1 (6 bases). CDR3 length: 14 residues. CDR1 is ENHRY and CDR2 is SYGVKD in the germline V gene. Trimming took 0 bases from V and 5 from J, leaving 10 bases between them. The CDR3 DNA sequence: TGTGCCATCAGTGAGTCGGGACATCGTTATGGCTACACCTTC. Residues: CAISESGHRYGYTF.

The chain uses TRBV10-3 and TRBJ2-3; 8 nucleotides agree with TRBD1. From germline, CDR1 is ENHRY and CDR2 SYGVKD. The CDR3 is 15 residues long. The junction had 5 bases not matched to a gene; V was cut back by 6 bases and J by 0 bases. CDR3 region: CAISSDRGSTDTQYF. CDR3 in DNA: TGTGCCATCAGCTCCGACAGGGGCAGCACAGATACGCAGTATTTT.

CDR3 DNA: TGTGCCACCAGTGACACGAGAAGCACAGATACGCAGTATTTT. This encodes CATSDTRSTDTQYF. V gene TRBV24-1 combines with J gene TRBJ2-3; no firm D call. In germline, CDR1 is KGHDR, CDR2 SFDVKD. The CDR3 spans 14 residues. Trimming took off 4 bases at V and 0 bases at J, with 7 bases between the two ends.

This chain connects TRBV5-4 to TRBJ2-1, with 7 positions matching TRBD2. V dropped 4 bases and J dropped 1; count of bases not matched to a gene: 5. Germline lookup yields CDR1 SGHNT and CDR2 YYREEE (reference sequence). The CDR3 sequence is 15 residues long. CDR3 sequence: CASSPGGLSYNEQFF. CDR3 bases: TGTGCCAGCAGCCCGGGGGGACTATCCTACAATGAGCAGTTCTTC.

The DNA of the CDR3 is TGCGCCAGTTGCGAACAGGCGAAGTGGGAGACCCAGTACTTC. It translates to CASCEQAKWETQYF. The chain carries TRBV5-1 and TRBJ2-5; a weak D match, TRBD1 (5 bases). The CDR3 runs to 14 residues. CDR1 and CDR2 from the germline V gene are SGHRS and YFSETQ. V shed 8 bases and J shed 5 bases, with 19 bases lying between them.

The chain combines TRBV7-9 with TRBJ1-1; maybe TRBD1 (6 bases). The CDR3 has 15 residues. CDR1 is SEHNR and CDR2 is FQNEAQ in the germline V gene (reference sequence). V gave up 2 bases and J gave up 4 bases, with 14 bases separating them. The CDR3 is CASSLIQGTSTEAFF. The DNA for the CDR3 is TGTGCCAGCAGCTTAATCCAGGGGACGAGCACTGAAGCTTTCTTT.